This is a list of T cell receptor beta chains from one sample in a study of PD-1 blockade in mismatch repair-deficient tumors. TCRdb's copy holds only in-frame clones and misses some; the assay was immunoSEQ multiplex PCR. The data show roughly 130,000 clones, roughly 90% seen once. Sequenced material: peripheral blood, taken almost 74 weeks after starting pembrolizumab. The receptors come from an adult with mismatch repair-deficient cancer. Each CDR3 is given with its conserved first and last residue. Fields, in order: J gene, clone size, V gene, D gene, CDR3 length, CDR3 protein, CDR3 DNA. The D gene is left open where the match is weak. Where a row states a size, it is once, few, many or the class of an expanded clone; other rows omit it.

TRBJ2-7,few,TRBV2,NA,15,CASSGGWQGTGEQYF,TGTGCCAGCAGTGGGGGTTGGCAGGGGACTGGGGAGCAGTACTTC
TRBJ1-2,NA,TRBV7-2,TRBD1,16,CASSLGGQTVAGGYTF,TGTGCCAGCAGCTTAGGGGGACAGACGGTAGCGGGTGGCTACACCTTC
TRBJ2-3,NA,TRBV6-5,TRBD2,15,CASSYSEREGHTQYF,TGTGCCAGCAGTTACTCCGAGCGGGAGGGGCATACGCAGTATTTT
TRBJ1-1,NA,TRBV21-1,NA,16,CASSPKVTGLNTEAFF,TGTGCCAGCAGCCCCAAGGTGACAGGATTAAACACTGAAGCTTTCTTT
TRBJ2-7,NA,TRBV5-1,TRBD2,19,CASSLGPPGLADKPYEQYF,TGCGCCAGCAGCTTGGGGCCACCGGGACTAGCGGATAAACCCTACGAGCAGTACTTC
TRBJ1-2,NA,TRBV7-8,TRBD1,19,CASSLVPGGQGQRNYGYTF,TGTGCCAGCAGCTTAGTCCCAGGGGGACAGGGCCAAAGGAACTATGGCTACACCTTC
TRBJ1-4,NA,TRBV6-1,TRBD1,13,CASGTVRFEKLFF,TGTGCCAGCGGGACAGTCAGATTTGAAAAACTGTTTTTT
TRBJ2-7,NA,TRBV7-9,NA,14,CASSLGAGGNEQYF,TGTGCCAGCAGCTTAGGAGCGGGCGGGAACGAGCAGTACTTC
TRBJ1-2,NA,TRBV2,NA,13,CASRQRVLGGYTF,TGTGCCAGCAGGCAAAGGGTTCTGGGCGGCTACACCTTC
TRBJ2-1,NA,TRBV7-9,NA,18,CASRTGDLSGISYNEQFF,TGTGCCAGCAGGACCGGGGATTTATCAGGGATATCCTACAATGAGCAGTTCTTC